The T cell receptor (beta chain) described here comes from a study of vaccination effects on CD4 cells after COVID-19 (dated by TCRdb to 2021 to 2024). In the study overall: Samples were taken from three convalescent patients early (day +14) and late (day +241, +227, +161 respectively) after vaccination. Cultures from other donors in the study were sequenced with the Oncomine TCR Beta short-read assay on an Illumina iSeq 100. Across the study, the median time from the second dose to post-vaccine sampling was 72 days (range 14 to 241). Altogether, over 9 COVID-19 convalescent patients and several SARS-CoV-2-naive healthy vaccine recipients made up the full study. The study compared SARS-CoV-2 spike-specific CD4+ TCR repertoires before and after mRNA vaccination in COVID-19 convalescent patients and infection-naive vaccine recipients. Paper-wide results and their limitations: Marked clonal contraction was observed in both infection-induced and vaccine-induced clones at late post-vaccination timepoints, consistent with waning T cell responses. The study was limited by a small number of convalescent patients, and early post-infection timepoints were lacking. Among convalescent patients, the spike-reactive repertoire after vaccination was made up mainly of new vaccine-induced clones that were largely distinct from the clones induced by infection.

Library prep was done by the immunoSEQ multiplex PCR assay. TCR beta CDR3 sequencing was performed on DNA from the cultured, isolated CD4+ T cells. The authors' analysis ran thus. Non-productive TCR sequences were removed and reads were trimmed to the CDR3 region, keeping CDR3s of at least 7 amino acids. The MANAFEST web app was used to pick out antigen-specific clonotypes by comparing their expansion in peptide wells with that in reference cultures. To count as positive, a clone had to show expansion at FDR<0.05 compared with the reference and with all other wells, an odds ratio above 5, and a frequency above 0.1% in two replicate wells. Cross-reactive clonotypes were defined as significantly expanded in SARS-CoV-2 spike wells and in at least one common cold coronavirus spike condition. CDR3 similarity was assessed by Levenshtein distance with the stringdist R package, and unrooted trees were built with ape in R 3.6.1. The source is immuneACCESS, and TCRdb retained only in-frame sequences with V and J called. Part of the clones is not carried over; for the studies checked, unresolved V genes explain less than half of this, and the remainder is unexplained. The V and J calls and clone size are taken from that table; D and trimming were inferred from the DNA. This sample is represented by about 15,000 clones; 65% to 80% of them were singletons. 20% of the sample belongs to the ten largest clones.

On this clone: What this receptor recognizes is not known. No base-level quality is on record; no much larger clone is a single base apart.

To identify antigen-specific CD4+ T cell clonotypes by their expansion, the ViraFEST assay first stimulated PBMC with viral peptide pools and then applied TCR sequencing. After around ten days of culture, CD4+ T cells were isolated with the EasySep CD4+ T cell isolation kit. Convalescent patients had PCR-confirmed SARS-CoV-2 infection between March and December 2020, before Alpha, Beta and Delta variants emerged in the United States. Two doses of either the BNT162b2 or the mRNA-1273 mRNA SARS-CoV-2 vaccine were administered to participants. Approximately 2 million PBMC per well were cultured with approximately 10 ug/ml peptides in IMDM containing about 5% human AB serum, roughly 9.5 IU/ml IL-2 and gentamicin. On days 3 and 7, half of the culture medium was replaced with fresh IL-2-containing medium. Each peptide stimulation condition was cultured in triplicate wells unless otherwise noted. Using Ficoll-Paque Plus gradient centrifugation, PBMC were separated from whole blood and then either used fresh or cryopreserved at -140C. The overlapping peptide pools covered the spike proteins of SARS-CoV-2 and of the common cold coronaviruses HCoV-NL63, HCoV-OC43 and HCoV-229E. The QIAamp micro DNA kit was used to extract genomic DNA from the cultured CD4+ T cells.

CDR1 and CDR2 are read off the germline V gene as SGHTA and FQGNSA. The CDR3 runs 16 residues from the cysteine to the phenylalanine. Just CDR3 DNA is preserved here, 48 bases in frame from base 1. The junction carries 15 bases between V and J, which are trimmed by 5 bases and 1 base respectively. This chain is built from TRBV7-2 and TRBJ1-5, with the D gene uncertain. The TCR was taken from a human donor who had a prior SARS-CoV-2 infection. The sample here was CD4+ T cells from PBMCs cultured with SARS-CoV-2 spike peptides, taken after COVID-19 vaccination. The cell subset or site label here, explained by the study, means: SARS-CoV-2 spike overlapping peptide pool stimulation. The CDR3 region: CASSLLRWVSNQPQHF. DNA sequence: TGTGCCAGCAGCCTCCTCCGATGGGTCAGCAATCAGCCCCAGCATTTT. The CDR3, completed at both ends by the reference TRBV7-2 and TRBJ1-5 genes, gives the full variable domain GAGVSQSPSNKVTEKGKDVELRCDPISGHTALYWYRQSLGQGLEFLIYFQGNSAPDKSGLPSDRFSAERTGGSVSTLTIQRTQQEDSAVYLCASSLLRWVSNQPQHFGDGTRLSIL.